A single T cell receptor beta chain is shown here with its context. The sample holds a few counts of this clonotype. Its antigen remains undetermined. Within one base of it there is no much larger clone, and no base qualities were kept. The library was obtained by 5' RACE. The sample was run on an Illumina HiSeq 2500. A second PCR of about 6 to 11 cycles was performed with a sample-barcoded 5' primer and a J-beta primer mix. Each TCR beta cDNA molecule received a unique molecular identifier from a template-switch 5' adaptor carrying 12 random nucleotides. At least 2.5 million CDR3-containing paired-end reads were obtained from each sample. All of the RNA was converted into first-strand cDNA using the Mint cDNA synthesis kit, with a TRBC-specific oligonucleotide serving as the primer. All cDNA was treated with uracil-DNA glycosylase and then went through a first 18-cycle PCR with the universal primers M1SS and BC2_uni_R. Per the original workflow: Each sample was normalized by randomly selecting 1 million high-quality reads, each carrying a distinct molecular identifier. Reads with shared molecular identifiers were discarded instead of being binned into consensus sequences. MiTCR, run with a Q25 quality threshold and the strictest error-elimination algorithm, handled CDR3 identification, clonotype clustering and error correction. A nonparametric unseen species model with Euler transformation was used to estimate lower-bound total TCR beta diversity. TCRdb reanalyzed the raw reads on its own, using fastp at Q25 for trimming and MiXCR for clone calling, and kept in-frame beta chains. Every distinct CDR3 protein forms one entry, paired with its most common genes and DNA. TCRdb, rather than the study authors, made the V and J calls. The sample table lists 1.4 million or so distinct CDR3 sequences, less than 45% of them with a count of one. Roughly 3.7% of the sample comes from the top ten.

Systemically healthy Caucasian individuals from Russia, approximately 39 in total and aged roughly 6 to 100 years, were included as donors. About 10 milliliters of peripheral blood were collected from each donor into EDTA-treated Vacutainer tubes. PBMCs were isolated by Ficoll-Paque density-gradient centrifugation, with at least 7 million obtained per sample. Total RNA was extracted from PBMCs with Trizol reagent, with at least 6 micrograms obtained per sample. Naive CD45RAhigh/CD27high T cell percentages were measured by flow cytometry on a PBMC aliquot from every donor. This sample was included in a study of blood T cells in healthy people across ages (dated by TCRdb to about 2015). In the study overall: In model experiments, template switching captured roughly one uniquely barcoded TCR beta cDNA molecule for every two T cells. Donors were grouped into four age groups: young (average roughly 16 years), middle-aged (around 39), aged (approximately 67) and long-lived (less than 85). The study measured age-related changes in TCR beta repertoire diversity using deep sequencing normalized with unique cDNA molecular identifiers. To avoid experimental bias, donors of different ages were spread randomly across the sequencing lanes. Using the same blood draw, the study looked at two additional independent replicas of 1 million unique cDNA reads for two donors, one aged 18 to 30 and the other aged 80 or older. What the authors observed across the whole study: The percentage of naive T cells measured by flow cytometry correlated strongly with observed TCR beta diversity. Compared with the aged group, more naive CD4+ T cells, fewer expanded clones and increased TCR diversity were shown by the long-lived group, suggesting age selection. Bulk unsorted PBMC profiling prevented conclusive comparison of naive and antigen-experienced compartments. Estimates of total diversity based on one million sequenced T cells were considered lower bounds and underestimates. Because the CMV infection status of the donors was unknown, age-related changes in expanded clonotypes may potentially have been confounded. As age increased, observed TCR beta diversity per million T cells dropped in a roughly linear way, and a significant reduction was already evident by age 40.

The source of this sequence is a woman aged 18-29 years in good health. The sample was blood.

The CDR3 in this case is CASSSYSEGETQYF. The DNA reads TGTGCCAGCAGTTCCTACTCCGAGGGGGAGACCCAGTACTTC. The rearranged segments are TRBV12-3 or TRBV12-4 and TRBJ2-5; the D segment might be TRBD1 or TRBD2, since each matches 5 bases. The germline ends are 14 bases apart after V is trimmed by 4 bases and J by 5 bases. Including the terminal cysteine and phenylalanine, the CDR3 comprises 14 residues. Of the read, only the CDR3 DNA is kept; its 42 bases are in frame from base 1.